The T cell receptor (beta chain) under discussion was sequenced for a study of cytomegalovirus exposure and HLA in healthy donors. This CDR3 has 14 residues. Germline CDR1 LNHDA, CDR2 SQIVND (reference sequence). V dropped 6 bases and J dropped 2; count of bases not matched to a gene: 7. Amplification used 60 Vbeta primers and 13 Jbeta primers. TCRdb's copy holds only in-frame clones and misses some; the assay was immunoSEQ multiplex PCR. Found here are roughly 100,000 clones, over 70% of them singletons; the top ten hold 1% to 1.5%. Notes on this clone: Its antigen is as yet unknown.

General study results and limits: Judged likely to be a sequencing artifact was a cluster of highly shared sequence variants. Earlier analysis found most TCR beta V segments productive about 87% or about 30% of the time.

V usage is TRBV19 and J usage is TRBJ2-7; TRBD1 agrees at 7 bases. What was sequenced was PBMCs. The receptor's source is a man between 35 and 55 years old in good health and CMV-seronegative. The CDR3 DNA reads TGTGCCAGTAGCCCTGGACAGGCAACCTACGAGCAGTACTTC. It translates to CASSPGQATYEQYF. Filled out from reference TRBV19 and TRBJ2-7, the complete variable domain reads DGGITQSPKYLFRKEGQNVTLSCEQNLNHDAMYWYRQDPGQGLRLIYYSQIVNDFQKGDIAEGYSVSREKKESFPLTVTSAQKNPTAFYLCASSPGQATYEQYFGPGTRLTVT.